The rows below give T cell receptor beta chains drawn from one sample of a study of T-cell reconstitution after alpha-beta-depleted transplantation in children. TCRdb called the PCR reads again in MiXCR, with one record for every CDR3 protein. The table shows a few hundred thousand distinct CDR3 sequences, with 9.7% occurring only once. Sequencing used PBMCs from the stem cell graft donor, obtained from the stem cell graft. The receptors were gathered from a human donor who donated a stem cell graft to a child with SCID. The CDR3 runs from the conserved cysteine through the conserved F or W. D genes are given only for firm matches. A row's size may be missing; if present it is once, few, many or a size class.

j_call: TRBJ2-2
d_call: TRBD1
clone_size: many
v_call: TRBV29-1
cdr3_nt: TGCAGCGCCACCGGGACAGGGAAGACCGGGGAGCTGTTTTTT
cdr3_aa: CSATGTGKTGELFF

j_call: TRBJ1-2
d_call: NA
clone_size: many
v_call: TRBV15
cdr3_nt: TGTGCCACCAGCAGAGCCCTGGGGTTTAACGGAGGCTACACCTTC
cdr3_aa: CATSRALGFNGGYTF

j_call: TRBJ2-7
d_call: TRBD1
clone_size: many
v_call: TRBV12-3/TRBV12-4
cdr3_nt: TGTGCCAGCAGGCCGACAGGGGCGGGGGAGCAGTACTTC
cdr3_aa: CASRPTGAGEQYF

j_call: TRBJ2-1
d_call: TRBD2
clone_size: many
v_call: TRBV2
cdr3_nt: TGTGCCAGCAGAACACTAGCGGGGGGGTCCTACAATGAGCAGTTCTTC
cdr3_aa: CASRTLAGGSYNEQFF

j_call: TRBJ2-2
d_call: NA
clone_size: many
v_call: TRBV30
cdr3_nt: TGTGCCTGGAAGATCGGGGAGCTGTTTTTT
cdr3_aa: CAWKIGELFF

j_call: TRBJ1-4
d_call: NA
clone_size: many
v_call: TRBV5-5
cdr3_nt: TGTGCCAGCCGGCGGGGTTGGACTAATGAAAAACTGTTTTTT
cdr3_aa: CASRRGWTNEKLFF

j_call: TRBJ1-6
d_call: TRBD1
clone_size: NA
v_call: TRBV11-2
cdr3_nt: TGTGCCAGCAGCTTCGCCAGGGGGTTTTCACCCCTCCACTTT
cdr3_aa: CASSFARGFSPLHF

j_call: TRBJ2-7
d_call: NA
clone_size: many
v_call: TRBV29-1
cdr3_nt: TGCAGCGCCGGGTCGGGGTTTGGGAACGAGCAGTACTTC
cdr3_aa: CSAGSGFGNEQYF

j_call: TRBJ2-7
d_call: TRBD1
clone_size: many
v_call: TRBV7-6
cdr3_nt: TGTGCCAGCAGCTCACAGGGGGGCGAGCAGTACTTC
cdr3_aa: CASSSQGGEQYF

j_call: TRBJ1-1
d_call: NA
clone_size: many
v_call: TRBV4-1
cdr3_nt: TGCGCCAGCAGCCAAGAATTTCCCCAGGGCCGTGAGGACACTGAAGCTTTCTTT
cdr3_aa: CASSQEFPQGREDTEAFF

j_call: TRBJ1-2
d_call: NA
clone_size: many
v_call: TRBV28
cdr3_nt: TGTGCCAGCAGTCCCGGACAGTTTTATGGCTACACCTTC
cdr3_aa: CASSPGQFYGYTF

j_call: TRBJ2-5
d_call: NA
clone_size: NA
v_call: TRBV2
cdr3_nt: TGTGCCAGCAGATTGGCCCAACAAGAGACCCAGTACTTC
cdr3_aa: CASRLAQQETQYF

j_call: TRBJ2-7
d_call: TRBD2
clone_size: many
v_call: TRBV11-1
cdr3_nt: TGTGCCAGCAGCTGGACTAGCGGGGGCCCGTACGAGCAGTACTTC
cdr3_aa: CASSWTSGGPYEQYF

j_call: TRBJ1-2
d_call: TRBD1
clone_size: NA
v_call: TRBV7-2
cdr3_nt: TGTGCCAGCAGGCCGGGACAGGGGGGTGGCTATGGCTACACCTTC
cdr3_aa: CASRPGQGGGYGYTF

j_call: TRBJ1-4
d_call: NA
clone_size: many
v_call: TRBV6-5
cdr3_nt: TGTGCCAGCAGCCCAACCCGACCGGGGGGTGAAAAACTGTTTTTT
cdr3_aa: CASSPTRPGGEKLFF

j_call: TRBJ2-4
d_call: NA
clone_size: many
v_call: TRBV9
cdr3_nt: TGTGCCAGCAGCGTAGATGGAAACATTCAGTACTTC
cdr3_aa: CASSVDGNIQYF

j_call: TRBJ2-1
d_call: NA
clone_size: NA
v_call: TRBV5-1
cdr3_nt: TGCGCCAGCATCCAAACTCCCTACAATGAGCAGTTCTTC
cdr3_aa: CASIQTPYNEQFF

j_call: TRBJ2-5
d_call: TRBD2
clone_size: NA
v_call: TRBV6-5
cdr3_nt: TGTGCCAGCAGTTACTCCCCTAAGACTAGCGGGGACCGAGAGACCCAGTACTTC
cdr3_aa: CASSYSPKTSGDRETQYF

j_call: TRBJ2-7
d_call: NA
clone_size: many
v_call: TRBV19
cdr3_nt: TGTGCCAGTAGTCCGAGGTGGGACACCCACGAGCAGTACTTC
cdr3_aa: CASSPRWDTHEQYF

j_call: TRBJ1-1
d_call: NA
clone_size: many
v_call: TRBV25-1
cdr3_nt: TGTGCCAGCAGTGAATGGGGGGCCGACACTGAAGCTTTCTTT
cdr3_aa: CASSEWGADTEAFF

j_call: TRBJ1-3
d_call: TRBD1
clone_size: many
v_call: TRBV20-1
cdr3_nt: TGCAGTGCTAGAGGTCAGGGGGCCAGGAACACCATATATTTT
cdr3_aa: CSARGQGARNTIYF

j_call: TRBJ2-6
d_call: NA
clone_size: many
v_call: TRBV19
cdr3_nt: TGTGCCAGTAGTATCCCAGGCAGGGCCGGGGCCAACGTCCTGACTTTC
cdr3_aa: CASSIPGRAGANVLTF